Below, 9 T cell receptor beta chains from the same sample are listed, as sequenced in a study of T cells in Graves' hyperthyroidism and ophthalmopathy. Using RNA transcripts as the source, TCR beta CDR3 regions were amplified. The primer set for the first-round RT-PCR of the TCR CDR3 was HTBI. One entry per CDR3 protein, called by TCRdb with MiXCR from the multiplex PCR reads. The sample lists a few hundred thousand distinct CDR3 sequences; roughly an eighth were seen once. Sequencing used blood. These receptors were collected from a woman between 18 and 30 years old with Graves' hyperthyroidism.

This clonotype was seen many times. This sequence joins TRBV19 and TRBJ2-4, with 14 bases lining up with TRBD2. The CDR3 totals 16 residues. Trimming at V came to 3 bases and at J to 8 bases, leaving 6 bases not matched to a gene. Per the germline V gene, CDR1 is LNHDA and CDR2 is SQIVND (reference sequence). CDR3 bases: TGTGCCAGTAGTATCCCCGGGACTAGCGGGAGATACATTCAGTACTTC. Translating gives CASSIPGTSGRYIQYF.

This clonotype was picked up many times. The genes are TRBV7-2 and TRBJ2-7; perhaps TRBD1 as D (5 bases). The CDR3 spans 14 residues. CDR1 SGHTA and CDR2 FQGNSA come from the germline V gene. Trimming shortened V by 2 bases and J by 6 bases, and 14 bases separated the two germline ends. CDR3 sequence reads: CASSLIAGPGEQYF. CDR3 bases: TGTGCCAGCAGCTTAATTGCAGGGCCTGGCGAGCAGTACTTC.

This rearrangement joins TRBV27 to TRBJ2-5; 12 bases agree with TRBD2. This CDR3 comprises 16 residues. The V gene end was trimmed by 5 bases and the J gene end by 5 bases; junction bases not matched to a gene: 9. Germline CDR1 and CDR2: MNHEY and SMNVEV (reference sequence). CDR3 protein: CASSLQTSGRGETQYF. The CDR3 nucleotides read TGTGCCAGCAGTCTACAGACTAGCGGGAGAGGGGAGACCCAGTACTTC.

The table lists this clonotype with many counts. The chain links TRBV27 to TRBJ2-5; D may be TRBD1 or TRBD2 (5 bases each). Trimming took 5 bases from V and 5 from J, leaving 9 bases between them. The CDR3 spans 12 residues. The germline V gene encodes CDR1 MNHEY and CDR2 SMNVEV (reference sequence). CDR3 residues: CASSGGRETQYF. As DNA, the CDR3 is TGTGCCAGCAGTGGGGGACGGGAGACCCAGTACTTC.

CDR3 protein: CASSLLSRRSSYNEQFF. In DNA, the CDR3 is TGTGCCAGCAGCCTACTATCGAGGCGGAGCTCCTACAATGAGCAGTTCTTC. The genes are TRBV9 and TRBJ2-1; D ambiguous. The CDR3 runs 17 residues. Deletions cut 4 bases from V and 0 bases from J, with 17 bases between. From germline, CDR1 is SGDLS and CDR2 YYNGEE.

V gene TRBV2 combines with J gene TRBJ1-1; TRBD1 aligns across 7 bases. Germline CDR1 and CDR2: SNHLY and FYNNEI. J was trimmed by 3 bases and V by 3 bases; bases with no gene match: 13. The CDR3 totals 17 residues. The CDR3 DNA sequence: TGTGCCAGCAGTGAGGTACAGGGGAGGTATGGGGACACTGAAGCTTTCTTT. Its protein product is CASSEVQGRYGDTEAFF.

This clonotype was seen ten or more times. The rearrangement joins TRBV20-1 to TRBJ1-4, with 7 bases that match TRBD1. Germline V gene data show CDR1 as DFQATT and CDR2 as SNEGSKA (reference sequence). The junction had 6 bases not matched to a gene; V was cut back by 1 base and J by 7 bases. The CDR3 is made up of 14 amino acids. In nucleotides, the CDR3 is TGCAGTGCTAGAGGAGGGGGCGAAGTTGAAAAACTGTTTTTT. Translated, it gives CSARGGGEVEKLFF.

The genes are TRBV3-1 and TRBJ1-1; 9 nucleotides match TRBD1. This CDR3 region has 15 residues. Per the germline V gene, CDR1 is LGHDT and CDR2 is YNNKEL (reference sequence). The V segment lost 4 bases and the J segment 4 bases; nucleotides outside the gene matches: 7. The CDR3 DNA is TGTGCCAGCAGCCCGGACAGGGGCTATGGCACTGAAGCTTTCTTT. Protein sequence: CASSPDRGYGTEAFF.

This clonotype was found many times. The rearrangement uses TRBV20-1 and TRBJ2-7; TRBD2 agrees at 7 bases. The CDR3 is 16 residues long. In germline, CDR1 is DFQATT, CDR2 SNEGSKA (reference sequence). Trimming at V came to 3 bases and at J to 5 bases, leaving 16 bases not matched to a gene. The CDR3: CSASRPASGLRDEQYF. Here the CDR3 DNA reads TGCAGTGCTAGTAGGCCGGCTAGCGGTCTCAGGGACGAGCAGTACTTC.